A selection of T cell receptor beta chains follows, all from one sample in a study of blood T cell repertoires in COVID-19. TCRdb's copy holds only in-frame clones and misses some; the assay was immunoSEQ multiplex PCR. The sample carries 360,000 or so clones, nearly 90% recorded once. Specimen: PBMCs or T cells enriched from blood (not recorded which). These receptors originate from a woman in her 30s who had recovered from COVID-19. Both conserved end residues are part of each CDR3. The D gene is left open where the match is weak. The size entry is marked missing in some rows and otherwise reads once, few, many or a size class.

clone_size j_call d_call v_call cdr3_nt cdr3_aa
NA TRBJ2-1 TRBD2 TRBV5-4 TGTGCCAGCAGCTTGGGACAGCGGGAGGGGAACAATGAGCAGTTCTTC CASSLGQREGNNEQFF
NA TRBJ2-5 NA TRBV25-1 TGTGCCAGCAGTGAATATATGCGACAATCTGGGACCCAGTACTTC CASSEYMRQSGTQYF
once TRBJ2-7 NA TRBV5-1 TGCGCCAGCAGCTTGGATCCCAGCTCCTACGAGCAGTACTTC CASSLDPSSYEQYF
NA TRBJ1-1 NA TRBV19 TGTGCCAGTAGTATACAAGACAGGAACACTGAAGCTTTCTTT CASSIQDRNTEAFF
NA TRBJ1-5 NA TRBV4-3 TGCGCCAGCAGCCAAGATTCTAGTCAGCCCCAGCATTTT CASSQDSSQPQHF
NA TRBJ2-1 NA TRBV25-1 TGTGCCAGCAGTGCGAGTGTCTACAATGAGCAGTTCTTC CASSASVYNEQFF
NA TRBJ1-6 NA TRBV7-2 TGTGCCAGCAGCTTAGATGTCCTGGGACATAGCTCCTATAATTCACCCCTCCACTTT CASSLDVLGHSSYNSPLHF
NA TRBJ1-4 TRBD1 TRBV27 TGTGCCAGCAGTGCCAGGGGGCGGCCTAATGAAAAACTGTTTTTT CASSARGRPNEKLFF
NA TRBJ1-5 TRBD1 TRBV19 TGTGCCAGTAGTTCGACAGGGGACGGTCAGCCCCAGCATTTT CASSSTGDGQPQHF
NA TRBJ1-1 NA TRBV18 TGTGCCAGCTCCCCTTGGGTTGCGGAAGAGGGTGAAGCTTTCTTT CASSPWVAEEGEAFF
NA TRBJ1-2 TRBD1 TRBV25-1 TGTGCCACAGGGGGACAGGGGAAAGGCTACACCTTC CATGGQGKGYTF
NA TRBJ2-2 TRBD2 TRBV7-6 TGTGCCAGCAGCTTCGGGGGGGTCGCCGGGGAGCTGTTTTTT CASSFGGVAGELFF
NA TRBJ1-1 NA TRBV3-1/TRBV3-2 TGTGCCAGCAGAGTACAGAACACTGAAGCTTTTTTT CASRVQNTEAFF
NA TRBJ1-2 NA TRBV11-2 TGTGCCAGCAGCGCTCTACAGGGAAGAAGGTTTGAGGATGGCTACACCTTC CASSALQGRRFEDGYTF
few TRBJ2-3 TRBD2 TRBV3-1/TRBV3-2 TGTGCCAGCAGCCCCCTAGCGGGGGGCACAGATACGCAGTATTTT CASSPLAGGTDTQYF
NA TRBJ2-2 TRBD2 TRBV24-1 TGTGCCACCAGTGATTTCCTCATCCTCTACGGGGGGAAGGTCACCGGGGAGCTGTTTTTT CATSDFLILYGGKVTGELFF
NA TRBJ2-7 TRBD1 TRBV3-1/TRBV3-2 TGTGCCAGCAGCCCATGGACAGGGACCTACGAGCAGTACTTC CASSPWTGTYEQYF
NA TRBJ2-5 NA TRBV11-2 TGTGCCAGCAGCTTAAAACCTAGCTGGGGGACCCAGTACTTC CASSLKPSWGTQYF
NA TRBJ1-3 NA TRBV5-1 TGCGCCAGCAGCTTGGACGGGGGGCTCATGTCTGGAAACACCATATATTTT CASSLDGGLMSGNTIYF
NA TRBJ1-6 NA TRBV6-2/TRBV6-3 TGTGCCAGCAGTTACTCATTCAGCTCCTATAATTCACCCCTCCACTTT CASSYSFSSYNSPLHF
few TRBJ1-4 NA TRBV9 TGTGCCAGCAGCGTAGCACCGCGAGCTAATGAAAAACTGTTTTTT CASSVAPRANEKLFF
NA TRBJ1-4 NA TRBV7-8 TGTGCCAGCAGCTTAGCTCCAGGGGATCACGAAAAACTGTTTTTT CASSLAPGDHEKLFF
NA TRBJ2-1 NA TRBV19 TGTGCCAGTAGTATCGCCTTCCATCGCGATGAGCAGTTCTTC CASSIAFHRDEQFF
NA TRBJ1-1 TRBD1 TRBV6-5 TGTGCCAGCAGCCCAGGGACAGGGGTTGAAGCTTTCTTT CASSPGTGVEAFF
NA TRBJ2-7 NA TRBV27 TGTGCCAGCAGGATTGGAGGAGCGGGCTACGAGCAGTACTTC CASRIGGAGYEQYF
NA TRBJ2-5 TRBD2 TRBV7-2 TGTGCCAGCATCGGAGGGGCTAGCGGGTCGGCGGGGGAGACCCAGTACTTC CASIGGASGSAGETQYF
NA TRBJ1-2 NA TRBV30 TGTGCCTGCCACGAGAGGAGCTACACCTTC CACHERSYTF
NA TRBJ1-1 NA TRBV5-1 TGCGCCAGCAGCCCTCCCGGGTGGGGCAGCTCGATGAACACTGAAGCTTTCTTT CASSPPGWGSSMNTEAFF
NA TRBJ1-5 NA TRBV24-1 TGTGCCACCATTAAACAGGTGACCAATCAGCCCCAGCATTTT CATIKQVTNQPQHF
NA TRBJ2-5 TRBD2 TRBV6-2/TRBV6-3 TGTGCCAGCAGTTACGCGACATTCAGCGGGGGGGCCACCCAGTACTTC CASSYATFSGGATQYF
many TRBJ2-2 TRBD2 TRBV3-1/TRBV3-2 TGTGCCAGCAGCCTCACTAGCGGGCGTAACACCGGGGAGCTGTTTTTT CASSLTSGRNTGELFF
NA TRBJ1-5 NA TRBV30 TGTGCCTGGAGGGCGGGTGTACCCAATCAGCCCCAGCATTTT CAWRAGVPNQPQHF
once TRBJ1-6 NA TRBV6-4 TGTGCCAGCCGGGGTAATTCACCCCTCCACTTT CASRGNSPLHF
NA TRBJ2-7 NA TRBV14 TGTGCCAGCAGCTTACGCTCGGGACTCGAGCTCTACGAGCAGTACTTC CASSLRSGLELYEQYF
NA TRBJ2-7 NA TRBV19 TGTGCCAGTAGTATAATTCGTCAGGGGACCCTCCCACGGGAGCAGTACTTC CASSIIRQGTLPREQYF
NA TRBJ1-1 NA TRBV29-1 TGCAGCGTTCTAACAGGCCTTGAAGCTTTCTTT CSVLTGLEAFF
NA TRBJ1-1 TRBD1 TRBV30 TGTGCCTGCGGGACAGGGGGCACTGAAGCTTTCTTT CACGTGGTEAFF
NA TRBJ1-5 NA TRBV10-3 TGTGCCATCAGTGAGGAGAATCAGCCCCAGCATTTT CAISEENQPQHF
NA TRBJ1-6 NA TRBV2 TGTGCCAGCAGTGCAGGGAACTATAATTCACCCCTCCACTTT CASSAGNYNSPLHF
NA TRBJ2-2 NA TRBV6-5 TGTGCCAGCAGTTCGTATCAGGCGCCGAACACCGGGGAGCTGTTTTTT CASSSYQAPNTGELFF
NA TRBJ1-1 NA TRBV18 TGTGCCAGCTCACCACAGGAGCACACTGAAGCTTTCTTT CASSPQEHTEAFF
NA TRBJ2-1 TRBD1 TRBV4-1 TGCGCCAGCAGCCTGGGGACAGGGCGCTCCTACAATGAGCAGTTCTTC CASSLGTGRSYNEQFF
NA TRBJ2-3 NA TRBV19 TGTGCCAGTAGGCCTGGGACAATCACAGATACGCAGTATTTT CASRPGTITDTQYF
NA TRBJ2-2 NA TRBV28 TGTGCCAGCAGTTCAAACACCTGGAGCACCGGGGAGCTGTTTTTT CASSSNTWSTGELFF
NA TRBJ1-5 NA TRBV3-1/TRBV3-2 TGTGCCAGCAGCCAAGAGAGAGGGTCTCAGCCCCAGCATTTT CASSQERGSQPQHF
NA TRBJ2-1 NA TRBV19 TGTGCCAGTAGTTCCCAGGGTATCCATGAGCAGTTCTTC CASSSQGIHEQFF
NA TRBJ2-7 NA TRBV12-2 TGTGCAAGTCTCCCTGTGGGACAGCGAGTTACCTACGAGCAGTACTTC CASLPVGQRVTYEQYF
NA TRBJ1-1 TRBD1 TRBV9 TGTGCCAGCAGCGTTGGACAGGGGCGAAAAGCTTTCTTT CASSVGQGRKAFF
NA TRBJ1-3 NA TRBV6-6 TGTGCCAGCAGGGCAGGGGGAAACACCATATATTTT CASRAGGNTIYF
NA TRBJ1-1 TRBD1 TRBV29-1 TGCAGCGCCGGGACAGGCCGGGACACTGAAGCTTTCTTT CSAGTGRDTEAFF
NA TRBJ2-1 TRBD2 TRBV19 TGTGCCAGCCATCGGACTAGCGGGGGATACAATGAGCAGTTCTTC CASHRTSGGYNEQFF
many TRBJ2-1 TRBD2 TRBV7-3 TGTGCCAGCAGCTTATACCCGGGAGGGTATAATGAGCAGTTCTTC CASSLYPGGYNEQFF
few TRBJ2-1 NA TRBV9 TGTGCCAGCAGCGTCAGGGGTGTGGATGAGCAGTTCTTC CASSVRGVDEQFF